The next 6 T cell receptor beta chains were all read from a single sample in a study of OX40 agonist ivuxolimab in advanced cancers. Assay used: immunoSEQ multiplex PCR; TCRdb lists only in-frame clones, some missing. The table records roughly 67,000 clones, more than 85% of them present only once. The sample in question was CD4+ or CD8+ T cells sorted from blood, obtained in a trial of the OX40 agonist ivuxolimab. The receptor source for this set is an adult with an advanced solid tumor such as melanoma, head and neck, liver or kidney cancer.

The V gene is TRBV6-1, the J gene TRBJ1-2, with TRBD1 matching over 7 bases. Germline assignment: CDR1 MNHNS and CDR2 SASEGT. The length of the CDR3 is 18 residues. Trimming cost V 2 bases and J 7 bases; bases outside gene matches: 19. The CDR3 DNA reads as TGTGCCAGCAGTGAATGGTACGAAACTACCGACAGGGTTCGTGGCTACACCTTC. Translating it yields CASSEWYETTDRVRGYTF.

V usage is TRBV28 and J usage is TRBJ2-1, with D unresolved. Between the trimmed V and J ends, which lost 5 bases and 5 bases, there was a span of 4 bases. The CDR3 is made up of 11 amino acids. The germline V gene encodes CDR1 MDHEN and CDR2 SYDVKM. The CDR3 nucleotides read TGTGCCAGCAGTATTAACAATGAGCAGTTCTTC. This translates into CASSINNEQFF.

This clone was seen a single time. V is TRBV15 and J is TRBJ2-3; 8 bases agree with TRBD2. The germline CDR1 and CDR2 sequences are LNHNV and YYDKDF (reference sequence). Germline trimming cut 4 bases from V and 4 bases from J; bases unmatched to any gene: 10. The CDR3 covers 16 residues. CDR3 sequence reads: CATSTRTSPSADTQYF. The CDR3 DNA sequence: TGTGCCACCAGCACCCGGACTAGCCCTTCGGCAGATACGCAGTATTTT.

The rearrangement links TRBV7-9 to TRBJ1-4; D gene ambiguous. CDR1 and CDR2 from the germline V gene are SEHNR and FQNEAQ (reference sequence). The CDR3 is 18 residues long. The V end was cut by 3 bases, the J end by 0 bases, with 17 bases between. The CDR3 DNA sequence: TGTGCCAGCAGCTTTGAGACAAAGTTTGGTGCAACTAATGAAAAACTGTTTTTT. It translates to CASSFETKFGATNEKLFF.

This chain uses TRBV7-9 with TRBJ2-5, with 9 positions matching TRBD1. CDR1 is SEHNR and CDR2 is FQNEAQ in the germline V gene (reference sequence). This CDR3 is built from 14 residues. The trim removed 5 bases at V and 5 bases at J, leaving 6 bases unmatched. Here the CDR3 reads CASSHRGPQETQYF. The CDR3 DNA sequence: TGTGCCAGCAGCCACAGGGGGCCTCAGGAGACCCAGTACTTC.

The V gene is TRBV1, the J gene TRBJ2-3; TRBD2 is taken as the D call from the table, unchecked against the DNA. TRBV1 is tagged as a pseudogene. This CDR3 is built from 16 residues. The CDR3: CTSSQDGREWADTQYF. The CDR3 DNA sequence: TGCACCAGCAGCCAAGATGGGCGGGAGTGGGCAGATACGCAGTATTTT.